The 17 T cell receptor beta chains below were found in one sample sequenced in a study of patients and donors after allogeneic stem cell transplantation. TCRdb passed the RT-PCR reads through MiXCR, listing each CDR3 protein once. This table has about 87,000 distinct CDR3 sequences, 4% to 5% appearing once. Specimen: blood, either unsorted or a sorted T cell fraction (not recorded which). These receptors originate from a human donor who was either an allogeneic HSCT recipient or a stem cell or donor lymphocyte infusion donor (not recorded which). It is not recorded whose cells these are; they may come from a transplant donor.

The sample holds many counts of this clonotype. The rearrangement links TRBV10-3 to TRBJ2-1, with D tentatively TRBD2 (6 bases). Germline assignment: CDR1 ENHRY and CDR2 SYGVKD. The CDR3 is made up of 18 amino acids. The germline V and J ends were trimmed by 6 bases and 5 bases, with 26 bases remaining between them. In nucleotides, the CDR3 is TGTGCCATCAGAGGAATTGGGACTTTCCGCGGGAACGACAATGAGCAGTTCTTC. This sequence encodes CAIRGIGTFRGNDNEQFF.

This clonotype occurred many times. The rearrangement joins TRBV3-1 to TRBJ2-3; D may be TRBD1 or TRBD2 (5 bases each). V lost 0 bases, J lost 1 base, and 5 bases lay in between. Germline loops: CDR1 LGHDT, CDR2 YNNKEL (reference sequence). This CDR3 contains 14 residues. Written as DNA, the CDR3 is TGTGCCAGCAGCCAAGAGGGGGGCACAGATACGCAGTATTTT. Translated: CASSQEGGTDTQYF.

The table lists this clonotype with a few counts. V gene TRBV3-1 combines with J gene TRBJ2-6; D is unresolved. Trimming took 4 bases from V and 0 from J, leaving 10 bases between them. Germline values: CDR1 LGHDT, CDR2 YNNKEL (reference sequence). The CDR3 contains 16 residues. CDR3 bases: TGTGCCAGCAGCCTGCATTCAAGCTCTGGGGCCAACGTCCTGACTTTC. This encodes CASSLHSSSGANVLTF.

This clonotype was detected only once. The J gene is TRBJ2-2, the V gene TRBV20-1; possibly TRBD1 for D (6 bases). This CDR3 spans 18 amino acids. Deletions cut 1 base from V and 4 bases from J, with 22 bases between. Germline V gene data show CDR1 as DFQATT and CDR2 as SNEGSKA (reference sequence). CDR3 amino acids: CSARVPPGRGGSTGELFF. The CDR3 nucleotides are TGCAGTGCTAGAGTACCCCCAGGCAGGGGTGGAAGCACCGGGGAGCTGTTTTTT.

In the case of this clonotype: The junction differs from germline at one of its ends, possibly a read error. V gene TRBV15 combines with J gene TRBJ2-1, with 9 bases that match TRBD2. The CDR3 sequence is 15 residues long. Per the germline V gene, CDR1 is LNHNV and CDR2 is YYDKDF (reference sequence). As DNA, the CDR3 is TGTGCCACCAGCAGTTTAGCGGGAGTGGGGAATGAGCAGTTATTC. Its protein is CATSSLAGVGNEQLF. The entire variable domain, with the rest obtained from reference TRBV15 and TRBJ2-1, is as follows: DAMVIQNPRYQVTQFGKPVTLSCSQTLNHNVMYWYQQKSSQAPKLLFHYYDKDFNNEADTPDNFQSRRPNTSFCFLDIRSPGLGDTAMYLCATSSLAGVGNEQLFGPGTRLTVL.

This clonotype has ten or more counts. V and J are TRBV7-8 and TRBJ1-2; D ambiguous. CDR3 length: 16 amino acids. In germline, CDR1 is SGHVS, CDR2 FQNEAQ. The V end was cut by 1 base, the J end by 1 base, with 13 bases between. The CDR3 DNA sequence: TGTGCCAGCAGCTTAGGTGGTGGCAGGATTAACTATGGCTACACCTTC. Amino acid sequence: CASSLGGGRINYGYTF.

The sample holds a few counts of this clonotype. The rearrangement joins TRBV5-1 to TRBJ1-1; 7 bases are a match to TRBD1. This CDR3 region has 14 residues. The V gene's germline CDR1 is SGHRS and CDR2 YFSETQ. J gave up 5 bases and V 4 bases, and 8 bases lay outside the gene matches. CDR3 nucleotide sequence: TGCGCCAGCAGCGTTTCAGGGGGGGTTACTGAAGCTTTCTTT. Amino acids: CASSVSGGVTEAFF.

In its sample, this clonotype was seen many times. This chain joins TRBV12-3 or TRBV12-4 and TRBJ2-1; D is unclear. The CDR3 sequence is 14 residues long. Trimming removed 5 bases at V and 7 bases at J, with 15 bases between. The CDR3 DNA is TGTGCCAGCAGTAACCCCCCGCATCGGAATGAGCAGTTCTTC. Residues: CASSNPPHRNEQFF.

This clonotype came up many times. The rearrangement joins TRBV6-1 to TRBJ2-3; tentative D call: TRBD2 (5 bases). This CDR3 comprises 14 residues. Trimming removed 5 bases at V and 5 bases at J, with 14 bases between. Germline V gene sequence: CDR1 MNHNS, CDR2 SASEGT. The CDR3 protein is CASSPSRAVDTQYF. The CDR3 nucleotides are TGTGCCAGCAGTCCTAGCCGGGCGGTAGATACGCAGTATTTT.

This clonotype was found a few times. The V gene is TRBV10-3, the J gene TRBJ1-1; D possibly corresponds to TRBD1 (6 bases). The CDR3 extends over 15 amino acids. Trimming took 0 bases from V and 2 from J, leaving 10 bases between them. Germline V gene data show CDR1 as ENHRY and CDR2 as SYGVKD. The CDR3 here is CAISESQGINTEAFF. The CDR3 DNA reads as TGTGCCATCAGTGAGTCCCAGGGGATCAACACTGAAGCTTTCTTT.

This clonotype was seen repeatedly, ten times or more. This CDR3 is CASRMPGLVKGIQYF. CDR3 nucleotides: TGTGCCAGCAGAATGCCGGGACTAGTAAAGGGCATTCAGTACTTC. The chain joins TRBV28 to TRBJ2-4; TRBD2 aligns across 8 bases. Germline V gene sequence: CDR1 MDHEN, CDR2 SYDVKM. The length of the CDR3 is 15 residues. V lost 6 bases, J lost 9 bases, and 13 bases stayed unmatched.

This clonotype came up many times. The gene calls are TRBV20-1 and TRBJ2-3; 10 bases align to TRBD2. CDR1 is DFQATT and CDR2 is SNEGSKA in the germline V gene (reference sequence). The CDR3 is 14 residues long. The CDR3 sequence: CSPGLADPTDTQYF. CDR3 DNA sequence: TGCAGCCCAGGACTAGCGGACCCCACAGATACGCAGTATTTT.

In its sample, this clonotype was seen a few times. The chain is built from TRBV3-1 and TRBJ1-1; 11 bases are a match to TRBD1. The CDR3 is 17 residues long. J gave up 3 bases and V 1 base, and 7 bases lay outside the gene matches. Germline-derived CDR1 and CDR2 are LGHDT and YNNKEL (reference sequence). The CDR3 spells CASSQALDRGQDTEAFF. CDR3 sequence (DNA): TGTGCCAGCAGCCAAGCCCTGGACAGGGGGCAAGACACTGAAGCTTTCTTT.

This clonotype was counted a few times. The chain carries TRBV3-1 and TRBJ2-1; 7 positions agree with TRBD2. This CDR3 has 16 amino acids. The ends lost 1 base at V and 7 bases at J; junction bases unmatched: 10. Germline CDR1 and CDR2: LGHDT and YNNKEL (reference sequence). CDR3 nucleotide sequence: TGTGCCAGCAGCCAAGCCCCCGGGACTACGGGTAATGAGCAGTTCTTC. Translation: CASSQAPGTTGNEQFF.

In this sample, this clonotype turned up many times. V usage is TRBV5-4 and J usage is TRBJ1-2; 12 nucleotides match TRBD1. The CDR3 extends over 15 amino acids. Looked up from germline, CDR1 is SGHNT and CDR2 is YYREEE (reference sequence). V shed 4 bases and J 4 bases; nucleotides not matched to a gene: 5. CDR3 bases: TGTGCCAGCAGCCCCGGGACAGGGGGCGGCTATGGCTACACCTTC. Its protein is CASSPGTGGGYGYTF.

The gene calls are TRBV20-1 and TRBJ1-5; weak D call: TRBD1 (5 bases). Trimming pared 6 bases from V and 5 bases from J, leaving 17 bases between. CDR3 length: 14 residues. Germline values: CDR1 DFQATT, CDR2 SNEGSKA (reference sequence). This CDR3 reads CSATRGRLDQPQHF. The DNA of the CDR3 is TGCAGTGCCACGAGGGGAAGGTTAGATCAGCCCCAGCATTTT.

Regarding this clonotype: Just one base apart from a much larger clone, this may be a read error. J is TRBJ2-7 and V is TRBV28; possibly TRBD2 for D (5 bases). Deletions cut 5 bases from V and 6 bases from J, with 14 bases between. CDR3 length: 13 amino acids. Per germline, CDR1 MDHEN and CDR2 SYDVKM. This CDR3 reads CASSDYSGFEQYF. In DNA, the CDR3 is TGTGCCAGCAGTGACTATAGTGGCTTCGAGCAGTACTTC.